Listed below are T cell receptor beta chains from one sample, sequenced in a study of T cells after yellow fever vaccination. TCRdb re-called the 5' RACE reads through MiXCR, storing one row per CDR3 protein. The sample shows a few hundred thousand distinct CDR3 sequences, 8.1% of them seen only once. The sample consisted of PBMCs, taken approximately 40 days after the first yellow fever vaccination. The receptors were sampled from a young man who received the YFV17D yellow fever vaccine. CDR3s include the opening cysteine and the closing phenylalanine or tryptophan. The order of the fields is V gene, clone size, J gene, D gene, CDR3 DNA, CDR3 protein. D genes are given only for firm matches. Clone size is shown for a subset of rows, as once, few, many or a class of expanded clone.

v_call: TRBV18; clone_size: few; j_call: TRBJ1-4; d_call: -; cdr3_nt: TGTGCCAGCTCACCACGGGCTACTGAAAAACTGTTTTTT; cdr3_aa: CASSPRATEKLFF
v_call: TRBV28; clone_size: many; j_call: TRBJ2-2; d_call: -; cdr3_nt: TGTGCCAGCACCAAGGGGCAGGCCGGCGGGGAGCTGTTTTTT; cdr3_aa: CASTKGQAGGELFF
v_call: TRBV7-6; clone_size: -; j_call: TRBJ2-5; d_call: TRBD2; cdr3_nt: TGTGCCAGCAGCTTAGAAGCGGGGGAGGGTGAGACCCAGTACTTC; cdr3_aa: CASSLEAGEGETQYF
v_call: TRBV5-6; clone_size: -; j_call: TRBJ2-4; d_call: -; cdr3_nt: TGTGCCAGCAGCGTCGTGACAGTAGCCAAAAACATTCAGTACTTC; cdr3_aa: CASSVVTVAKNIQYF
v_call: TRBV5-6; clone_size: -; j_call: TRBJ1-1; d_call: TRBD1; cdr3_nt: TGTGCCAGCAGCTTCGGACAGGGGCTAACTGAAGCTTTCTTT; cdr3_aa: CASSFGQGLTEAFF
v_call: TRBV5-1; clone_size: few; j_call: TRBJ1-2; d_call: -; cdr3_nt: TGCGCCAGCATAAGGGATCCTACCTTCAACTATGGCTACACCTTC; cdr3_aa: CASIRDPTFNYGYTF
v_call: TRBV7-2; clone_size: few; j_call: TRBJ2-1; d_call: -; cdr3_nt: TGTGCCAGCAGCTTAAACGGGGGGCCCTTCTACAATGAGCAGTTCTTC; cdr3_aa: CASSLNGGPFYNEQFF
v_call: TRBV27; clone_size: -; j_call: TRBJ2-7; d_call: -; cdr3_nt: TGTGCCAGCAGTTTAACACAGGCCCCGGAGCAGTACTTC; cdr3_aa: CASSLTQAPEQYF
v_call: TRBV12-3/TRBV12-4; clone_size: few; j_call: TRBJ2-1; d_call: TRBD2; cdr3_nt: TGTGCCAGCAATCAGCGGGAGACCAATGAGCAGTTCTTC; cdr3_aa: CASNQRETNEQFF
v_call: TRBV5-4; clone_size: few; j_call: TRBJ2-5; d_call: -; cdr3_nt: TGTGCCAGCAGCTCGCAGGGCGTCGAGACCCAGTACTTC; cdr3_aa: CASSSQGVETQYF
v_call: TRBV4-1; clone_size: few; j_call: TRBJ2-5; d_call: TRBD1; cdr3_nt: TGCGCCAGCAGACGACAGGGGCCCCAAGAGACCCAGTACTTC; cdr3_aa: CASRRQGPQETQYF
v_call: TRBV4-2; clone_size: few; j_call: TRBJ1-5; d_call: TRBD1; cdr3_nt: TGTGCCAGCAGCCAAGGGGACAGGGCGGGTCAGCCCCAGCATTTT; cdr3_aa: CASSQGDRAGQPQHF
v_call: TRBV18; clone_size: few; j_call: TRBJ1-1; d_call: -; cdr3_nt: TGTGCCAGCTCACCACCGCCAGGGAGAGCTTTCTTT; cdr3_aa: CASSPPPGRAFF
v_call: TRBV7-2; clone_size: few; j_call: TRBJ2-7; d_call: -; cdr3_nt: TGTGCCAGCAGCTTAACGTTCTACGAGCAGTACTTC; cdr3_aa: CASSLTFYEQYF
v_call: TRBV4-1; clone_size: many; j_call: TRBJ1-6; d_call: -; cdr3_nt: TGCGCCAGCAGCCAAGATCGGGGGGCTCATAATTCACCCCTCCACTTT; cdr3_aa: CASSQDRGAHNSPLHF
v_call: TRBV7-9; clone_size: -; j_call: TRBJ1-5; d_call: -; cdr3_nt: TGTGCCAGCAGCTGGGGTGGGGCGGGTAGCAATCAGCCCCAGCATTTT; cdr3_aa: CASSWGGAGSNQPQHF
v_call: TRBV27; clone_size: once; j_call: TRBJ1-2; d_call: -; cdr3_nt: TGTGCCAGCAGTTTACATAGGGGGACTAGGGGCTACACCTTC; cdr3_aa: CASSLHRGTRGYTF
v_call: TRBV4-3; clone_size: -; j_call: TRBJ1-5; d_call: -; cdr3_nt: TGCGCCAGCAGCCAAGATGGACACCTTAATCAGCCCCAGCATTTT; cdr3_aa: CASSQDGHLNQPQHF
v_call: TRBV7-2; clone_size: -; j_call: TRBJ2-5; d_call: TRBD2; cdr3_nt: TGTGCCAGCAGCTTTGTGGCCTCGGGAGGGCAAGAGACCCAGTACTTC; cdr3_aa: CASSFVASGGQETQYF
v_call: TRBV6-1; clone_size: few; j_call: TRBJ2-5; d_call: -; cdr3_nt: TGTGCCAGCAGCCGGGACGTCGGTACAGAGACCCAGTACTTC; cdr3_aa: CASSRDVGTETQYF
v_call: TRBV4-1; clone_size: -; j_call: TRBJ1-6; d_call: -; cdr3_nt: TGCGCCAGCAGCCAAGATAATAGTGCCATCTTTCATTCCTCCTATAATTCACCCCTCCACTTT; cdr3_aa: CASSQDNSAIFHSSYNSPLHF
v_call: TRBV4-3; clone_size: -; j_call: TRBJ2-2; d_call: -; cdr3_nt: TGCGCCAGCAGCCACGAAGCTCTGGGAGAGGCTCCCACCGGGGAGCTGTTTTTT; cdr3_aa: CASSHEALGEAPTGELFF
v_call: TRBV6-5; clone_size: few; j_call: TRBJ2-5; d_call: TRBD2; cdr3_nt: TGTGCCAGCAGTTACCCTTCAGGGAGCGGGGGGGCGGCCCAGTACTTC; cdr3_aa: CASSYPSGSGGAAQYF
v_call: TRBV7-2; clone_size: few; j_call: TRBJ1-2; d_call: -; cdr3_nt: TGTGCCAGCAGTCTTAACAGGGCCTATGGCTACACCTTC; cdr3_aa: CASSLNRAYGYTF
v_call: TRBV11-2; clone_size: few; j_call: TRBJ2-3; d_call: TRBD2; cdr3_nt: TGTGCCAGCAGCTTAGGAAGACTAGCGGCTAGCACAGATACGCAGTATTTT; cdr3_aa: CASSLGRLAASTDTQYF
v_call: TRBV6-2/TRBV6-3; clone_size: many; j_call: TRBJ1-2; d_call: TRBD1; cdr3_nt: TGTGCCAGCACCGAACCCAGGGGGAACTATGGCTACACCTTC; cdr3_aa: CASTEPRGNYGYTF
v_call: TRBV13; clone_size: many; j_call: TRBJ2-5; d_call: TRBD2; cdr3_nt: TGTGCCAGCAGCCCCCGGACTAGCGGGGCACAAGAGACCCAGTACTTC; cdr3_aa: CASSPRTSGAQETQYF
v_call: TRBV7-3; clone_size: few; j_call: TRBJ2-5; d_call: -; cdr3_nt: TGTGCCAGCAGCTCGGCGCCAGGTAACGGAGAGACCCAGTACTTC; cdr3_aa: CASSSAPGNGETQYF
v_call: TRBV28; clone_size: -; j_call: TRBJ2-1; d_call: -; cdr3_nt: TGTGCCAGCAGTGAGGCAGGGCGAGCCTACAATGAGCAGTTCTTC; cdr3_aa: CASSEAGRAYNEQFF
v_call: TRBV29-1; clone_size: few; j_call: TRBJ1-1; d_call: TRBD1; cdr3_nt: TGCAGCGTTGGACAGGGATCCCGCGCTGAAGCTTTCTTT; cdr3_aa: CSVGQGSRAEAFF
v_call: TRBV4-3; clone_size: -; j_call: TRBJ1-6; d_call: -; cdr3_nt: TGCGCCAGCAGCCAAGGTCGCCAGTTCTATAATTCACCCCTCCACTTT; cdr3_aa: CASSQGRQFYNSPLHF
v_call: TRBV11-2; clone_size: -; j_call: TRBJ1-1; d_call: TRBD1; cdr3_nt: TGTGCCAGCAGCTTAGACCAGGGGGAAGTGGACGTGAACACTGAAGCTTTCTTT; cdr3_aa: CASSLDQGEVDVNTEAFF
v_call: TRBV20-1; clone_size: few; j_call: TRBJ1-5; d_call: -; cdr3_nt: TGCAGTGCTACTCAAACCAGGGGAGCTTATAGCAATCAGCCCCAGCATTTT; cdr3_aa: CSATQTRGAYSNQPQHF
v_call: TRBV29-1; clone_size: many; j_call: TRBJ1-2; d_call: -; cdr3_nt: TGCAGCGTTGCTAGTGGGCTTGACTATGGCTACACCTTC; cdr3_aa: CSVASGLDYGYTF
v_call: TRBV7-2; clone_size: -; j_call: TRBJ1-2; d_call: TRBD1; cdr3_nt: TGTGCCAGCAGCTTAGATTCTGGCAGGGGGCGGTATGGCTACACCTTC; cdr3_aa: CASSLDSGRGRYGYTF
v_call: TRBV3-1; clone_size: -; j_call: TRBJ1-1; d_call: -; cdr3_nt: TGTGCCAGCAGCCACGACACCCAAAGGACTGAAGCTTTCTTT; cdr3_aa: CASSHDTQRTEAFF
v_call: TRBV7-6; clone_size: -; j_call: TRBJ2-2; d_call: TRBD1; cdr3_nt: TGTGCCAGCAGCTTAGGGCTCTCCAGGGGGCGCGCCGGGGAGCTGTTTTTT; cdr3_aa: CASSLGLSRGRAGELFF
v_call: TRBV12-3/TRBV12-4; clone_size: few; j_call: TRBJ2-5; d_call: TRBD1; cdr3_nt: TGTGCCAGCAGACCGACAGGGGTAGAGACCCAGTACTTC; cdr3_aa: CASRPTGVETQYF
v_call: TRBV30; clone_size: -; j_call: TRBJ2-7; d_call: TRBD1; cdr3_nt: TGTGCCTGGAGTAAGTGGAAAACAGGGGTTGAGCAGTACTTC; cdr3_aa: CAWSKWKTGVEQYF
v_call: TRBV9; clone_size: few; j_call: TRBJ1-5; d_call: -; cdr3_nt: TGTGCCAGCAGCGTAGCTCCGCAGACTAATCAGCCCCAGCATTTT; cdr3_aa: CASSVAPQTNQPQHF
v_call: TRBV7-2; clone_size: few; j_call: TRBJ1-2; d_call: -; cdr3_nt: TGTGCCAGCAGTCACCACCCAAACTATGGCTACACCTTC; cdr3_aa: CASSHHPNYGYTF
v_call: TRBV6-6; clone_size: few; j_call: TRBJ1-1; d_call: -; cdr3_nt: TGTGCCAGCAACAGACAGGTCGGTGATGAAGCTTTCTTT; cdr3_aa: CASNRQVGDEAFF
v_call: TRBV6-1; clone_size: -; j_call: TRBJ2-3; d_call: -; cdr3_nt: TGTGCCACCGGGACTCCCAGAGGGGCAGATACGCAGTATTTT; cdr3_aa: CATGTPRGADTQYF
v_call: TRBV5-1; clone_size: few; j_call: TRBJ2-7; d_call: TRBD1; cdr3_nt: TGCGCCAGCAGCCTAGCCGGGACAGGGTCCGCCGAGCAGTACTTC; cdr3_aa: CASSLAGTGSAEQYF
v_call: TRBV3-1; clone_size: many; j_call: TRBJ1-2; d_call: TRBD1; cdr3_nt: TGTGCCAGCAGCCAAAACAGGGGGCGCGTCTATGGCTACACCTTC; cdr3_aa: CASSQNRGRVYGYTF
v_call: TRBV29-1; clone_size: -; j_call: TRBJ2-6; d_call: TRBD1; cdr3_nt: TGCAGCGTTGAAAGGGGACAGGGGGTCTCTGGGGCCAACGTCCTGACTTTC; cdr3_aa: CSVERGQGVSGANVLTF
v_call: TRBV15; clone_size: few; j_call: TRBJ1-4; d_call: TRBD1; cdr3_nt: TGTGCCACCAGCAGAGGAGTCGCAGGGGGGTATGAAAAACTGTTTTTT; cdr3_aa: CATSRGVAGGYEKLFF
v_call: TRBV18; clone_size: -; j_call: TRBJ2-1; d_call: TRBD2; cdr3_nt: TGTGCCAGCTCACGTACCGGACTAGCGGGGGGCGGTGAGCAGTTCTTC; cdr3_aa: CASSRTGLAGGGEQFF
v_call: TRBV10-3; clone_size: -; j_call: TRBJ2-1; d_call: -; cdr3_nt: TGTGCCATCAGTGATCTGACCTTGACGGGTGAGCAGTTCTTC; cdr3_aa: CAISDLTLTGEQFF
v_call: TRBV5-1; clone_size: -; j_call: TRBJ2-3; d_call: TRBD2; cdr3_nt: TGCGCCAGCAGCTTGGCACTAGCGGGGGACACAGATACGCAGTATTTT; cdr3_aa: CASSLALAGDTDTQYF
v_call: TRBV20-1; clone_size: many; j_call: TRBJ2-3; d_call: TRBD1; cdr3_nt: TGCAGTGCTGACAGGGTTGCAAGCACAGATACGCAGTATTTT; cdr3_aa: CSADRVASTDTQYF
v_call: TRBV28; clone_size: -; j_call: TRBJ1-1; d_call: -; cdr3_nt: TGTGCCAGCAGTTTAGGAGGGACCTGGGGCACTGAAGCTTTCTTT; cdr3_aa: CASSLGGTWGTEAFF
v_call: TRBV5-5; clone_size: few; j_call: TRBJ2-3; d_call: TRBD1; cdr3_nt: TGTGCCAGCAGCCACGGGACAGGGGGCGGCTTCACAGATACGCAGTATTTT; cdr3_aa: CASSHGTGGGFTDTQYF